Below are 9 T cell receptor beta chains sequenced from a single sample in a study of tumor-infiltrating lymphocytes in primary liver carcinoma. Production of TCR beta cDNA used roughly 0.55 ug total RNA together with a constant-region primer. Investigators got TCR beta libraries out of three nested multiplex PCR rounds, done with slightly modified ARM-PCR. The opening two PCR rounds, around 11 cycles each, paired TRBV1-TRBV30 forward primers with a C-beta reverse primer. TCRdb analysed the multiplex PCR reads with MiXCR anew, one entry per CDR3 protein. This table holds fewer than 110,000 distinct CDR3 sequences, approximately 70% found once. Taking about 18-32 mg of unsorted bulk tissue, the authors co-extracted RNA and DNA. The sequencing input was liver tumor tissue from sampling region 2. Regarding subset: tumor region T2, inferior pole. These receptors originate from a woman aged 55-69 years with primary liver carcinoma and hepatitis B virus infection.

A word on this clonotype: The junction differs from germline at one of its ends, possibly a read error. The chain carries TRBV11-1 and TRBJ2-1; TRBD2 is a possible D gene (6 bases). Germline assignment: CDR1 SGHAT and CDR2 FQDESV (reference sequence). The CDR3 is 16 amino acids. The DNA for the CDR3 is TGTGCCAGCAGCTGGGGCGGGACGAGGACCTACGATGAGCAGTTCTTC. Protein: CASSWGGTRTYDEQFF.

As to this clonotype: One junction end disagrees with the germline gene, perhaps due to a read error. The rearrangement links TRBV30 to TRBJ2-1; tentatively, D is TRBD1 or TRBD2 (6 bases each). The CDR3 sequence is 14 residues long. Germline assignment: CDR1 GTSNPN and CDR2 SVGIG (reference sequence). CDR3 sequence: CAWRGLGAYKEQFF. The CDR3 coding sequence is TGTGCCTGGAGGGGACTGGGGGCTTACAAAGAGCAGTTCTTC.

With regard to this clonotype: This may be a read error, as it is one base from a much larger clone. The genes are TRBV30 and TRBJ2-3; D assignment may be TRBD1 or TRBD2 (5 bases each). The CDR3 extends over 13 amino acids. Per the germline V gene, CDR1 is GTSNPN and CDR2 is SVGIG (reference sequence). Written as DNA, the CDR3 is TGTACCTGGAAGGGACCTCACACGGATACGCAGTATTTT. This gives the protein CTWKGPHTDTQYF. Drawing the rest from reference TRBV30 and TRBJ2-3, the complete variable domain is SQTIHQWPATLVQPVGSPLSLECTVEGTSNPNLYWYRQAAGRGLQLLFYSVGIGQISSEVPQNLSASRPQDRQFILSSKKLLLSDSGFYLCTWKGPHTDTQYFGPGTRLTVL.

The V call is TRBV29-1, the J call TRBJ2-1, with D perhaps TRBD1 or TRBD2 (5 bases each). Germline-derived CDR1 and CDR2 are SQVTM and ANQGSEA. V was shortened by 4 bases and J by 8 bases, with 18 bases between the two germline ends. CDR3 length equals 14 residues. In DNA form, the CDR3 reads TGCAGCGTTGCAGGGAGTAGCCGGAAGTATGAGCAGTTCTTC. Its protein product is CSVAGSSRKYEQFF.

This clonotype occurred a few times. A much larger clone differs from this one at a single base, so this may be a read error. The CDR3 does not end in the conserved phenylalanine or tryptophan, so this is likely a read error. The CDR3 spells CAISGDGNQPQHL. Written as DNA, the CDR3 is TGTGCCATCAGCGGGGATGGGAATCAGCCCCAGCATCTT. The chain uses TRBV10-3 and TRBJ1-5, with D unresolved. Germline CDR1 ENHRY, CDR2 SYGVKD. The CDR3 consists of 13 residues. Trimming shortened V by 6 bases and J by 4 bases, and 10 bases separated the two germline ends.

Comments on this clonotype: A clone one base away is much larger, so this may be a read error. The V gene is TRBV29-1, the J gene TRBJ1-1; D is unresolved. CDR1 SQVTM and CDR2 ANQGSEA come from the germline V gene. V shed 5 bases and J shed 0 bases, with 13 bases lying between them. The CDR3 spans 14 residues. The CDR3 sequence is CSVMTLAMNTEAFF. For the CDR3, the DNA is TGCAGCGTTATGACATTAGCGATGAACACTGAAGCTTTCTTT.

Concerning this clonotype itself: A junction end diverges from the germline sequence, so it may reflect a read error. This chain joins TRBV11-1 and TRBJ2-1; 10 nucleotides agree with TRBD2. CDR1 and CDR2 from the germline V gene are SGHAT and FQDESV (reference sequence). CDR3 size: 14 residues. The DNA of the CDR3 is TGTGCTAGCAGCGACGGACTAGCGGCCTATGAACAGTTCTTC. This translates into CASSDGLAAYEQFF.

With respect to this clonotype: At one boundary the junction diverges from the germline segment, which might be a read error. This sequence joins TRBV11-2 and TRBJ2-1, with a possible D match to TRBD2 (6 bases). Germline V lookup: CDR1 SGHAT, CDR2 FQNNGV. This CDR3 has 15 residues. The CDR3 DNA is TGTGCCAGCAGCTTAGAGGGAGGAAGTATCGGAGAGCGGTCCTTC. Amino acids: CASSLEGGSIGERSF.

This clonotype showed up many times. V gene TRBV10-3 combines with J gene TRBJ2-7, with D maybe TRBD2 (5 bases). Between the trimmed V and J ends, which lost 8 bases and 2 bases, there was a span of 13 bases. Germline loops: CDR1 ENHRY, CDR2 SYGVKD. The CDR3 is 13 amino acids. This CDR3 reads CAIRPGITYEQYF. The CDR3 coding sequence is TGTGCCATCCGCCCCGGGATCACCTACGAGCAGTACTTC.